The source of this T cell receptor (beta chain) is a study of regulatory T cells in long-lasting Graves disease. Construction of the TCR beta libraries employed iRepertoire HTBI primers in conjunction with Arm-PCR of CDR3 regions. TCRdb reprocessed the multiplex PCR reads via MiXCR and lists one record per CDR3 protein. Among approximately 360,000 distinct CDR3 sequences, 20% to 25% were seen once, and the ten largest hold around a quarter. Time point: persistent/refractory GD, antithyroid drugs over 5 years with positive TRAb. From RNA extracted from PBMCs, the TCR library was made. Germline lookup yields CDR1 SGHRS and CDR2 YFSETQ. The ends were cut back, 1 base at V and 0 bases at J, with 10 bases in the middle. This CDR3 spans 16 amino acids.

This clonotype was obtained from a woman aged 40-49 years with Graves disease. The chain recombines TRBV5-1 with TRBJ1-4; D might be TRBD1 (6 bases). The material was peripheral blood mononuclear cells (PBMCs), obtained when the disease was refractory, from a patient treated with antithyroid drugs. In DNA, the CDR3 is TGCGCCAGCAGCTTGTCCAGGGGTTCAACTAATGAAAAACTGTTTTTT. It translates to CASSLSRGSTNEKLFF.